This TCR beta chain was sequenced for a study of shared clonotypes between healthy human individuals. Germline V gene sequence: CDR1 SGHNT, CDR2 YYREEE (reference sequence). The V gene end was trimmed by 3 bases and the J gene end by 4 bases; junction bases not matched to a gene: 6. CDR3 size: 15 residues. TCRdb's table, derived via immunoSEQ multiplex PCR, lists solely in-frame clones and lacks some. The sample has 450,000 to 600,000 clones, 75% to 85% seen once. The sample consisted of PBMCs. The chain joins TRBV5-4 to TRBJ2-5; TRBD1 matches 10 bases. This clonotype originated in a woman in her thirties or forties in good health. Some clones in this sample may be carry-over from other donors' samples. In nucleotides, the CDR3 is TGTGCCAGCAGCTCCTCGACAGGGGGCGGAGAGACCCAGTACTTC. Encoded protein: CASSSSTGGGETQYF.